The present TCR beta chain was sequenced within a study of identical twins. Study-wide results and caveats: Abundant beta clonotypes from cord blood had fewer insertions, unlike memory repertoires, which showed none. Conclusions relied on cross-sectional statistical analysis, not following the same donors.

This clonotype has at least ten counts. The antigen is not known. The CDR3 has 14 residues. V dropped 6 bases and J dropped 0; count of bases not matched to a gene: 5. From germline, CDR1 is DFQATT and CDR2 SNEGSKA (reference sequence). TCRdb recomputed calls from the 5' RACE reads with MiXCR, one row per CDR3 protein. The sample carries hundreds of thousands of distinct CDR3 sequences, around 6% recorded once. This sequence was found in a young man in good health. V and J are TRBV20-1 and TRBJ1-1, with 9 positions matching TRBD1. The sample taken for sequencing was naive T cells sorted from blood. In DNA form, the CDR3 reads TGCAGTGCCCCCGGGACAGGGATGAACACTGAAGCTTTCTTT. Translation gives CSAPGTGMNTEAFF.